The 30 T cell receptor beta chains presented below share a single source sample, sequenced in a study of T-cell reconstitution after alpha-beta-depleted transplantation in children. The authors prepared the TCRbeta library with unique molecular identifiers. TCRdb used MiXCR to reprocess the PCR reads, holding one entry per CDR3 protein. The sample yields about 230,000 distinct CDR3 sequences, around 9.5% seen once. The input for sequencing was PBMCs from the stem cell graft donor, taken from the stem cell graft. The source of these receptors is a human donor who donated a stem cell graft to a child with acute lymphoblastic leukemia.

In its sample, this clonotype was seen many times. The chain recombines TRBV12-3 or TRBV12-4 with TRBJ1-5; 8 nucleotides line up with TRBD1. This CDR3 comprises 16 residues. V shed 4 bases and J 0 bases; nucleotides not matched to a gene: 5. CDR3 DNA: TGTGCCAGCAGTTCCGGGACAGGATATAGCAATCAGCCCCAGCATTTT. This translates into CASSSGTGYSNQPQHF.

This clonotype has a handful of counts. This chain joins TRBV5-1 and TRBJ1-1, with TRBD1 matching over 7 bases. Looked up from germline, CDR1 is SGHRS and CDR2 is YFSETQ. Trimming removed 5 bases from V and 7 bases from J; junction bases left unmatched: 11. The CDR3 runs to 14 residues. The DNA of the CDR3 is TGCGCCAGCAGGAGACAGGGAGGTGATATTGAAGCTTTCTTT. Translation gives CASRRQGGDIEAFF.

This clonotype was recorded at least ten times. The chain combines TRBV6-5 with TRBJ2-2; D possibly corresponds to TRBD1 (5 bases). This CDR3 comprises 16 residues. From germline, CDR1 is MNHEY and CDR2 SVGAGI. Deletions cut 6 bases from V and 0 bases from J, with 14 bases between. The CDR3: CASRVRPGSNTGELFF. The CDR3 DNA reads as TGTGCCAGCAGGGTCCGTCCAGGGTCGAACACCGGGGAGCTGTTTTTT.

There are a few counts of this clonotype. CDR3 amino acids: CASGRDSYEQYF. The CDR3 DNA sequence: TGTGCCAGCGGTCGGGACTCCTACGAGCAGTACTTC. V usage is TRBV5-4 and J usage is TRBJ2-7, with D perhaps TRBD2 (5 bases). Germline CDR1 reads SGHNT; CDR2 reads YYREEE (reference sequence). This CDR3 region has 12 residues. Trimming stripped 7 bases from V and 0 bases from J, with 8 bases between.

This clonotype occurred many times. J is TRBJ1-1 and V is TRBV5-1, with a tentative D call TRBD1 (6 bases). V was cut by 4 bases and J by 2 bases, with 15 bases left in between. The CDR3 loop spans 15 amino acids. CDR1 and CDR2 (germline): SGHRS, YFSETQ. CDR3 region: CASSAFPGANTEAFF. In nucleotides, the CDR3 is TGCGCCAGCAGCGCTTTTCCAGGGGCTAACACTGAAGCTTTCTTT.

This clonotype was picked up a small number of times. The V gene is TRBV5-5, the J gene TRBJ1-2, with D hard to call. This CDR3 has 15 residues. Trimming pared 1 base from V and 8 bases from J, leaving 18 bases between. Germline assignment: CDR1 SGHKS and CDR2 YYEKEE (reference sequence). The CDR3 DNA follows: TGTGCCAGCAGCTTGTACGCAGCAGTACCCTTAGGCTACACCTTC. Its translation: CASSLYAAVPLGYTF.

In its sample, this clonotype was seen a few times. The chain has TRBV6-5 and TRBJ1-4; 8 bases are shared with TRBD1. CDR3 length equals 15 residues. CDR1 and CDR2 from the germline V gene are MNHEY and SVGAGI. The ends lost 4 bases at V and 4 bases at J; junction bases unmatched: 5. This CDR3 is CASSLTGAGNEKLFF. As DNA, the CDR3 is TGTGCCAGCAGTTTGACAGGGGCCGGTAATGAAAAACTGTTTTTT.

The chain couples TRBV5-1 to TRBJ1-1, with 9 bases matching TRBD1. This CDR3 contains 14 residues. V lost 4 bases to trimming and J lost 6 bases; unmatched junction nucleotides: 7. Looked up from germline, CDR1 is SGHRS and CDR2 is YFSETQ. In nucleotides, the CDR3 is TGCGCCAGCAGCACCAACAGGGGGCAAGCTGAAGCTTTCTTT. Protein: CASSTNRGQAEAFF.

The V call is TRBV12-3 or TRBV12-4, the J call TRBJ2-1; TRBD2 agrees at 11 bases. The CDR3 consists of 14 residues. Trimming took 6 bases from V and 9 from J; bases not matched to a gene: 7. This CDR3 is CASSLIAGGGEQFF. The CDR3, as DNA: TGTGCCAGCAGCCTTATAGCGGGGGGGGGTGAGCAGTTCTTC.

This clonotype was found many times. The genes are TRBV5-1 and TRBJ1-3; D gene ambiguous. Germline V CDR1 and CDR2: SGHRS, YFSETQ. This CDR3 is 20 amino acids long. The V end was cut by 0 bases, the J end by 0 bases, with 22 bases between. The CDR3 sequence: CASSLERGRAGESSGNTIYF. The DNA for the CDR3 is TGCGCCAGCAGCTTGGAACGCGGGCGGGCCGGCGAAAGCTCTGGAAACACCATATATTTT.

V is TRBV28 and J is TRBJ1-1, with D unclear. Germline V gene lookup returns CDR1 MDHEN and CDR2 SYDVKM. The CDR3 spans 13 residues. V was clipped by 6 bases and J by 1 base, with 9 bases between them. CDR3 bases: TGTGCCAGCAGGAAACGACAGAACACTGAAGCTTTCTTT. Protein sequence: CASRKRQNTEAFF.

The table lists this clonotype with a few counts. The CDR3 protein is CASSYRSEANYGYTF. In nucleotides, the CDR3 is TGTGCCAGCAGTTACAGATCCGAAGCGAACTATGGCTACACCTTC. The rearrangement links TRBV6-5 to TRBJ1-2, with no clear D. This CDR3 is built from 15 residues. Trimming shortened V by 2 bases and J by 2 bases, and 12 bases separated the two germline ends. Per the germline V gene, CDR1 is MNHEY and CDR2 is SVGAGI.

This clonotype was seen a few times. The V gene is TRBV7-9, the J gene TRBJ1-1, with 8 positions matching TRBD1. CDR1 is SEHNR and CDR2 is FQNEAQ in the germline V gene (reference sequence). The CDR3 has 15 residues. V was pared by 8 bases and J by 2 bases, with 10 bases of the junction left unmatched. The DNA of the CDR3 is TGTGCCAGCTCCGGGGGCCAGGGGGCTAACACTGAAGCTTTCTTT. This sequence encodes CASSGGQGANTEAFF.

The genes are TRBV19 and TRBJ1-2, with 9 bases matching TRBD1. The V gene end was trimmed by 7 bases and the J gene end by 4 bases; junction bases not matched to a gene: 4. Germline V gives CDR1 LNHDA, CDR2 SQIVND (reference sequence). This CDR3 has 13 amino acids. CDR3 sequence: CASTLGQGYGYTF. CDR3 nucleotides: TGTGCCAGTACCCTGGGACAGGGCTATGGCTACACCTTC. Based on the CDR3 plus reference TRBV19 and TRBJ1-2, the full variable domain is DGGITQSPKYLFRKEGQNVTLSCEQNLNHDAMYWYRQDPGQGLRLIYYSQIVNDFQKGDIAEGYSVSREKKESFPLTVTSAQKNPTAFYLCASTLGQGYGYTFGSGTRLTVV.

This clonotype has at least ten counts. The rearrangement joins TRBV12-3 or TRBV12-4 to TRBJ1-4; 9 bases line up with TRBD1. This CDR3 has 16 residues. The J segment lost 10 bases and the V segment lost 4 bases, leaving 13 bases of the junction unmatched. CDR3 residues: CASSYWTGEDFGKLFF. As DNA, the CDR3 is TGTGCCAGCAGTTACTGGACAGGGGAGGATTTCGGAAAACTGTTTTTT.

This clonotype was seen repeatedly, ten times or more. The CDR3 DNA reads as TGCGCCAGCAGCTTGTTCGACGGATACACAGATACGCAGTATTTT. Amino acid sequence: CASSLFDGYTDTQYF. The chain couples TRBV5-1 to TRBJ2-3; D not certain. The length of the CDR3 is 15 residues. V was trimmed by 1 base and J by 2 bases, leaving 11 bases between them. CDR1 is SGHRS, CDR2 YFSETQ, per germline.

The chain recombines TRBV18 with TRBJ1-2, with no clear D. Per germline, CDR1 KGHSH and CDR2 LQKENI. The CDR3 sequence is 14 residues long. Trimming took 2 bases from V and 4 from J, leaving 11 bases between them. The CDR3 bases are TGTGCCAGCTCACCAGCAGGAAACCTCTATGGCTACACCTTC. This codes for CASSPAGNLYGYTF. Supplemented by reference TRBV18 and TRBJ1-2, the full variable domain reads NAGVMQNPRHLVRRRGQEARLRCSPMKGHSHVYWYRQLPEEGLKFMVYLQKENIIDESGMPKERFSAEFPKEGPSILRIQQVVRGDSAAYFCASSPAGNLYGYTFGSGTRLTVV.

The chain employs TRBV6-4 and TRBJ2-1; TRBD1 matches at 8 bases. The CDR3 is 14 residues long. V dropped 3 bases and J dropped 8; count of bases not matched to a gene: 6. Germline CDR1 reads MRHNA; CDR2 reads SNTAGT. The CDR3 loop is CASSERTGIDEQFF. DNA for the CDR3: TGTGCCAGCAGTGAGAGGACAGGGATCGATGAGCAGTTCTTC.

This clonotype was observed a handful of times. This chain links TRBV5-1 with TRBJ2-7; D uncertain. The CDR3 has 13 residues. Trimming left V 4 bases short and J 2 bases short, with 10 bases between. From germline, CDR1 is SGHRS and CDR2 YFSETQ. The CDR3: CASSVTVTYEQYF. The CDR3 nucleotides read TGCGCCAGCAGCGTCACAGTTACCTACGAGCAGTACTTC.

This clonotype was seen a handful of times. The chain employs TRBV10-3 and TRBJ2-1; no clear D gene. The CDR3 is made up of 13 amino acids. The V end was cut by 0 bases, the J end by 7 bases, with 7 bases between. Per germline, CDR1 ENHRY and CDR2 SYGVKD. The CDR3 bases are TGTGCCATCAGTGAGTCAGTCGAGAATGAGCAGTTCTTC. Encoded protein: CAISESVENEQFF.

This clonotype showed up just a few times. This chain connects TRBV7-6 to TRBJ2-2; 7 bases map to TRBD1. The CDR3 has 15 amino acids. After removal of 5 bases from V and 3 bases from J, the junction contained 6 bases not matched to a gene. Looked up from germline, CDR1 is SGHVS and CDR2 is FNYEAQ. CDR3 bases: TGTGCCAGCAGCAGTCCCGGGACAGACACCGGGGAGCTGTTTTTT. Translated: CASSSPGTDTGELFF.

This clonotype was detected only a few times. This sequence joins TRBV18 and TRBJ2-7; TRBD1 aligns across 9 bases. This CDR3 is 16 amino acids long. Trimming cost V 6 bases and J 4 bases; bases outside gene matches: 13. Per the germline V gene, CDR1 is KGHSH and CDR2 is LQKENI. The CDR3 DNA follows: TGTGCCAGCTCCCCCTTTGAGAGACAGGGGGGATACGAGCAGTACTTC. Its protein is CASSPFERQGGYEQYF.

This clonotype was detected ten times or more. This rearrangement joins TRBV20-1 to TRBJ2-7; 9 nucleotides align to TRBD2. This CDR3 region has 19 residues. CDR1 is DFQATT and CDR2 is SNEGSKA in the germline V gene (reference sequence). Losses at the gene ends were 1 base for V and 0 bases for J; bases not matched to a gene: 16. The CDR3 DNA is TGCAGTGCTAGAGCCCCCTTCCAAGCGGGGGGTTCCAACTCCTACGAGCAGTACTTC. Encoded protein: CSARAPFQAGGSNSYEQYF.

The chain combines TRBV6-5 with TRBJ1-1; the match to TRBD1 covers 8 bases. The CDR3 has 15 amino acids. Germline CDR1 is MNHEY and CDR2 is SVGAGI. J gave up 5 bases and V 0 bases, and 5 bases lay outside the gene matches. CDR3 in amino acids: CASSYSDRAGTEAFF. CDR3 coding DNA: TGTGCCAGCAGTTACTCGGACAGGGCCGGAACTGAAGCTTTCTTT.

Many counts were recorded for this clonotype. This chain joins TRBV6-5 and TRBJ1-4; TRBD1 is a possible D gene (6 bases). Germline CDR1 is MNHEY and CDR2 is SVGAGI. V lost 0 bases and J lost 5, with 16 bases in between. CDR3 length equals 17 residues. CDR3 nucleotides: TGTGCCAGCAGTTACTCAGCAGGGGCTGGGATCAATGAAAAACTGTTTTTT. Translating gives CASSYSAGAGINEKLFF.

This clonotype was seen a handful of times. CDR3 sequence (DNA): TGCGCCAGCAGCTTGGGGTCCCTCGGGACGAACTACGAGCAGTACTTC. Translation gives CASSLGSLGTNYEQYF. The chain uses TRBV5-1 and TRBJ2-7, with D perhaps TRBD1 or TRBD2 (5 bases each). Germline V gives CDR1 SGHRS, CDR2 YFSETQ. V was trimmed by 0 bases and J by 3 bases, leaving 16 bases between them. The CDR3 is 16 residues long.

This sequence joins TRBV20-1 and TRBJ1-3; D gene ambiguous. The CDR3 spans 11 residues. V shed 5 bases and J shed 3 bases, with 5 bases lying between them. Germline CDR1 and CDR2: DFQATT and SNEGSKA (reference sequence). CDR3 DNA: TGCAGTGCTTACCTTGGAAACACCATATATTTT. Translation: CSAYLGNTIYF.

V gene TRBV29-1 combines with J gene TRBJ1-2; 8 nucleotides agree with TRBD1. This CDR3 is built from 12 residues. Germline trimming cut 7 bases from V and 5 bases from J; bases unmatched to any gene: 6. Germline V gene data show CDR1 as SQVTM and CDR2 as ANQGSEA. The DNA for the CDR3 is TGCAGCGAAGGGCAGGGGGCATATGGCTACACCTTC. Residues: CSEGQGAYGYTF.

The V call is TRBV3-1, the J call TRBJ1-5; D call uncertain. V lost 3 bases and J 6 bases, leaving 6 bases between the germline ends. The CDR3 has 12 residues. Germline CDR1 reads LGHDT; CDR2 reads YNNKEL (reference sequence). CDR3 sequence (DNA): TGTGCCAGCAGCCACGAGGGTCAGCCCCAGCATTTT. It codes for CASSHEGQPQHF.

The sample holds many counts of this clonotype. The chain combines TRBV27 with TRBJ1-5; TRBD1 matches 11 bases. Germline V gene lookup returns CDR1 MNHEY and CDR2 SMNVEV (reference sequence). Losses at the gene ends were 5 bases for V and 9 bases for J; bases not matched to a gene: 6. This CDR3 spans 14 amino acids. CDR3 DNA sequence: TGTGCCAGCAGTCCGGACAGGGGGCGACGGCCCCAGCATTTT. Residues: CASSPDRGRRPQHF.